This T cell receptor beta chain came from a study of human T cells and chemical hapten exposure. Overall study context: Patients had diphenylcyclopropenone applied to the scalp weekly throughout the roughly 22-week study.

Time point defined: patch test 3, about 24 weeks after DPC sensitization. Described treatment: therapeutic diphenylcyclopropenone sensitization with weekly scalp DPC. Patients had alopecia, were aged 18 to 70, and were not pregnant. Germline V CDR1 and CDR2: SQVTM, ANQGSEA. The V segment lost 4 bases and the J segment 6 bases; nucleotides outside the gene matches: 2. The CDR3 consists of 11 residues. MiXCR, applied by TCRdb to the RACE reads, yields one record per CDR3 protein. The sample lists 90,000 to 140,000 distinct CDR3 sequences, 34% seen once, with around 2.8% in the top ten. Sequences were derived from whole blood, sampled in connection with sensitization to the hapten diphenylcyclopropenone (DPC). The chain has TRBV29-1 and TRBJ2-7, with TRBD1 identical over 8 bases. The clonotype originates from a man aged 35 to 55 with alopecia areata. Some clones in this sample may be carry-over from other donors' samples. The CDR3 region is CSVAQGAEQYF. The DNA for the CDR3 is TGCAGCGTTGCCCAGGGGGCCGAGCAGTACTTC.